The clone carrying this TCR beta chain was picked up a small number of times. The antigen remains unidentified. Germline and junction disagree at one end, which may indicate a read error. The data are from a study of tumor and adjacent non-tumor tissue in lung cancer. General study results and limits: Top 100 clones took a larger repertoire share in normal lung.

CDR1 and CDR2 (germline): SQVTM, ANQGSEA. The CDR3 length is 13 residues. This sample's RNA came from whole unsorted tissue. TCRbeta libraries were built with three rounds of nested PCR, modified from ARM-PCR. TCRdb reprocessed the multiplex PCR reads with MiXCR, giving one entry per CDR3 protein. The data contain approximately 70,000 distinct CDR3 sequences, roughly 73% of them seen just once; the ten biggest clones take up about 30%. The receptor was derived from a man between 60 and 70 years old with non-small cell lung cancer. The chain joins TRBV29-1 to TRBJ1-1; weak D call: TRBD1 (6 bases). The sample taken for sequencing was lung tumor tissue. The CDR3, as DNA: TGCAGCGGATCAGGGGCGAGGGAAAATGAAGATTTCTTT. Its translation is CSGSGARENEDFF.